The entry below gives a single T cell receptor beta chain sequence along with its context. The sample belongs to a study of PD-L1 blockade in urothelial cancer. Study overall: Patients initiated atezolizumab in the mid-2010s at 1,200 mg intravenously every 3 weeks. At 6 weeks and at 3 weeks (second dose) after treatment start, blood was analyzed. Peripheral blood specimens exhibited a median yield of around 130,000 T cells.

Trimming cost V 3 bases and J 3 bases, with 6 bases left between them. Germline V gene data show CDR1 as MDHEN and CDR2 as SYDVKM. The CDR3 length is 12 residues. Measured with immunoSEQ multiplex PCR; TCRdb has only the in-frame clones, and not every one. The table records around 35,000 clones, over 65% of them present only once. The sequence derives from a man aged 55 to 70 with urothelial cancer. The specimen was PBMCs, collected around atezolizumab (anti-PD-L1) treatment. The chain couples TRBV28 to TRBJ2-7; unclear D gene. The CDR3 DNA follows: TGTGCCAGCAGTTTTCTGCGCTACGAGCAGTACTTC. This codes for CASSFLRYEQYF.